This TCR beta chain is drawn from a study of monozygotic twins with inflammatory bowel disease. UMIs incorporating a 6-nucleotide sample barcode were appended by means of template switching. TCRdb reprocessed the 5' RACE reads and stores each CDR3 protein as one record, lacking DNA. The repertoire table contains some 150,000 distinct CDR3 sequences. Blood (less than 2.6 ml) was collected from every donor individually. This CDR3 has 13 amino acids. Germline-derived CDR1 and CDR2 are SQVTM and ANQGSEA. The chain has TRBV29-1 and TRBJ1-2. The sample comprised blood. This TCR derives from a human donor with ulcerative colitis or Crohn's disease, or a healthy co-twin of an affected twin (not recorded which). This CDR3 is CSVEATRSRGYTF.